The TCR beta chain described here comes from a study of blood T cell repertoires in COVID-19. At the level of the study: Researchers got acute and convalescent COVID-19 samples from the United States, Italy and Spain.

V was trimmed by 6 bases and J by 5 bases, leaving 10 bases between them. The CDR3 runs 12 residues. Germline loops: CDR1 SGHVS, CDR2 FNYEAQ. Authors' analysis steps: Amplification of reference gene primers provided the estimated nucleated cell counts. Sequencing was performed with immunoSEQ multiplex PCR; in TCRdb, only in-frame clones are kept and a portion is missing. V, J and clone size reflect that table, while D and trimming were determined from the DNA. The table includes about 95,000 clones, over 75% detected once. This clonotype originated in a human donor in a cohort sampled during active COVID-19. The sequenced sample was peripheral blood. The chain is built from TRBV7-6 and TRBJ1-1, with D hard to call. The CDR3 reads CASRPMRTEAFF. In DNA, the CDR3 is TGTGCCAGCAGACCAATGAGGACTGAAGCTTTCTTT.